What follows are 13 T cell receptor beta chains derived from one specimen sequenced in a study of patients and donors after allogeneic stem cell transplantation. TCRdb used MiXCR to reprocess the RT-PCR reads, holding one entry per CDR3 protein. The table has approximately 98,000 distinct CDR3 sequences, around 36% seen once; the top ten hold about 27%. The sequencing sample was made of blood, either unsorted or a sorted T cell fraction (not recorded which). These receptor sequences come from a human donor who was either an allogeneic HSCT recipient or a stem cell or donor lymphocyte infusion donor (not recorded which). It is not recorded whose cells these are; they may come from a transplant donor.

Only a few counts were recorded for this clonotype. The chain carries TRBV4-3 and TRBJ2-3; D call uncertain. Germline CDR1 and CDR2: LGHNA and YSLEER. V gave up 4 bases and J gave up 0 bases, with 14 bases separating them. The CDR3 has 16 residues. DNA of the CDR3: TGCGCCAGCAGCCGCCGTATCTCGCCTAGCACAGATACGCAGTATTTT. As protein: CASSRRISPSTDTQYF.

This clonotype appeared a single time. The chain is built from TRBV6-5 and TRBJ1-5; perhaps TRBD1 as D (5 bases). This CDR3 spans 13 amino acids. V lost 8 bases and J lost 6, with 14 bases in between. The germline gives CDR1 MNHEY, CDR2 SVGAGI. The CDR3 nucleotides are TGTGCCAGCGGGGCAGTATCCTCTCAGCCCCAGCATTTT. Amino acid sequence: CASGAVSSQPQHF.

This chain joins TRBV5-1 and TRBJ1-4; D is undetermined. The germline CDR1 and CDR2 sequences are SGHRS and YFSETQ. The CDR3 has 15 amino acids. Deletions cut 0 bases from V and 8 bases from J, with 14 bases between. CDR3 coding DNA: TGCGCCAGCAGCTTGGGAGACCTCTATGAGGAAAAACTGTTTTTT. Protein: CASSLGDLYEEKLFF.

The chain couples TRBV12-3 or TRBV12-4 to TRBJ1-5; D gene ambiguous. V was trimmed by 3 bases and J by 7 bases, leaving 7 bases between them. CDR3 length: 12 amino acids. The CDR3 nucleotides are TGTGCCAGCAGTTTTGATTTCCAGCCCCAGCATTTT. This gives the protein CASSFDFQPQHF.

V gene TRBV29-1 combines with J gene TRBJ2-1; TRBD2 agrees at 7 bases. Germline V gene sequence: CDR1 SQVTM, CDR2 ANQGSEA. The ends lost 5 bases at V and 4 bases at J; junction bases unmatched: 17. The CDR3 spans 17 residues. CDR3 coding DNA: TGCAGCGTTCTCCGGGACTACTACACCTTTTTTTACAATGAGCAGTTCTTC. Encoded protein: CSVLRDYYTFFYNEQFF.

This clonotype has just a few counts. V gene TRBV5-1 combines with J gene TRBJ1-5; 8 positions match TRBD1. J lost 2 bases, V lost 5 bases, and 6 bases had no gene match. Germline loops: CDR1 SGHRS, CDR2 YFSETQ. The CDR3 contains 15 residues. The CDR3 DNA reads TGCGCCAGCAGTTACACAGGGGGTGGCAATCAGCCCCAGCATTTT. Protein: CASSYTGGGNQPQHF.

This rearrangement joins TRBV11-2 to TRBJ2-3, with D perhaps matching TRBD1 or TRBD2 (6 bases each). Trimming took 0 bases from V and 0 from J, leaving 16 bases between them. This CDR3 region has 18 residues. From germline, CDR1 is SGHAT and CDR2 FQNNGV. CDR3 in DNA: TGTGCCAGCAGCTTAGATCTCTTTCGGAGGGGGAGCACAGATACGCAGTATTTT. Amino acid sequence: CASSLDLFRRGSTDTQYF.

This clonotype occurred a few times. The CDR3 spells CASSLVYQETQYF. The CDR3 nucleotides read TGTGCCAGCAGCTTAGTTTACCAAGAGACCCAGTACTTC. This chain links TRBV7-6 with TRBJ2-5; D uncertain. This CDR3 has 13 residues. The germline V gene encodes CDR1 SGHVS and CDR2 FNYEAQ. The V end lost 1 base, the J end lost 0 bases, and 3 bases lay between the germline ends.

This clonotype was seen many times. The chain employs TRBV18 and TRBJ1-1; D is undetermined. Looked up from germline, CDR1 is KGHSH and CDR2 is LQKENI. V was cut by 6 bases and J by 1 base, with 12 bases left in between. This CDR3 spans 14 amino acids. CDR3 sequence (DNA): TGTGCCAGCTCTCTCAGGACGGGGAACACTGAAGCTTTCTTT. It is translated as CASSLRTGNTEAFF.

By share of the sample, this clonotype is medium-sized. The rearrangement uses TRBV7-9 and TRBJ1-1, with D perhaps matching TRBD1 (5 bases). The CDR3 runs to 15 residues. V dropped 0 bases and J dropped 4 bases, with 12 bases sitting between them. CDR1 and CDR2 (germline): SEHNR, FQNEAQ (reference sequence). CDR3 loop: CASSLAGVKVTEAFF. The CDR3 nucleotides are TGTGCCAGCAGCTTAGCGGGGGTGAAGGTCACTGAAGCTTTCTTT.

This rearrangement joins TRBV20-1 to TRBJ2-3, with D tentatively TRBD2 (5 bases). The CDR3 extends over 13 amino acids. Germline V gives CDR1 DFQATT, CDR2 SNEGSKA (reference sequence). V was cut by 1 base and J by 1 base, with 6 bases left in between. CDR3 coding DNA: TGCAGTGCTAGAGTTAGCGGCACAGATACGCAGTATTTT. It translates to CSARVSGTDTQYF.

V gene TRBV9 combines with J gene TRBJ2-5; D possibly uses TRBD1 or TRBD2 (5 bases each). Trimming removed 3 bases from V and 3 bases from J, with 9 bases in between. The germline gives CDR1 SGDLS, CDR2 YYNGEE. The CDR3 length is 13 residues. CDR3 protein: CASSGWGKETQYF. The CDR3 coding sequence is TGTGCCAGCAGCGGGTGGGGGAAAGAGACCCAGTACTTC.

The chain uses TRBV7-3 and TRBJ2-1, with 9 bases fitting TRBD2. Germline V gene data show CDR1 as SGHTA and CDR2 as FQGTGA. CDR3 length: 15 amino acids. The V segment lost 5 bases and the J segment 1 base; nucleotides outside the gene matches: 3. CDR3 region: CASSTLAGSYNEQFF. The CDR3 bases are TGTGCCAGCAGCACACTAGCGGGTTCCTACAATGAGCAGTTCTTC.